These 25 T cell receptor beta chains originate from one sample sequenced in a study of blood T cell repertoires in COVID-19. The protocol was immunoSEQ multiplex PCR, while the TCRdb copy is restricted to in-frame clones and leaves out a portion. The sample shows 95,000 to 120,000 clones, 81% of them seen only once. Sequenced sample: peripheral blood. The receptors shown here come from a man aged 45-60 years with acute or convalescent COVID-19.

In this sample, this clone turned up once. The V and J genes are TRBV27 and TRBJ1-1; 7 nucleotides match TRBD1. The CDR3 has 15 residues. In germline, CDR1 is MNHEY, CDR2 SMNVEV (reference sequence). The trim removed 5 bases at V and 3 bases at J, leaving 9 bases unmatched. CDR3 DNA sequence: TGTGCCAGCAGTAGGGACAGCACGTTGTACACTGAAGCTTTCTTT. Translation gives CASSRDSTLYTEAFF.

The J gene is TRBJ1-6, the V gene TRBV30; TRBD1 aligns across 7 bases. V gave up 1 base and J gave up 9 bases; unmatched junction bases: 0. The CDR3 totals 12 residues. Looked up from germline, CDR1 is GTSNPN and CDR2 is SVGIG (reference sequence). The CDR3 sequence is CAWSDRGSPLHF. DNA of the CDR3: TGTGCCTGGAGTGACAGGGGTTCACCCCTCCACTTT.

The chain employs TRBV28 and TRBJ1-1, with no clear D. The germline V gene has CDR1 MDHEN and CDR2 SYDVKM. Trimming took 2 bases from V and 0 from J, leaving 10 bases between them. The length of the CDR3 is 15 residues. The DNA for the CDR3 is TGTGCCAGCAGTTTACGGGGAACAATGAACACTGAAGCTTTCTTT. The encoded protein is CASSLRGTMNTEAFF.

The chain couples TRBV3-1 (or the pseudogene TRBV3-2) to TRBJ2-5, with 8 bases aligning to TRBD2. V shed 4 bases, J shed 4 bases, and the junction held 8 bases outside the gene matches. The germline gives CDR1 LGHDT, CDR2 YNNKEL (reference sequence). The CDR3 has 15 residues. CDR3: CASSPGGGPGETQYF. As DNA, the CDR3 is TGTGCCAGCAGCCCCGGGGGGGGGCCGGGAGAGACCCAGTACTTC.

This clone was recorded a few times. In the same sample, other DNA sequences code for this CDR3. The rearrangement uses TRBV28 and TRBJ1-6, with D unclear. The germline gives CDR1 MDHEN, CDR2 SYDVKM. Trimming left V 2 bases short and J 7 bases short, with 12 bases between. CDR3 length: 15 amino acids. CDR3: CASSLEAVRNSPLHF. The CDR3 DNA follows: TGTGCCAGCAGTTTAGAGGCAGTTCGGAATTCACCCCTCCACTTT.

The chain employs TRBV5-1 and TRBJ2-2; 7 nucleotides agree with TRBD1. Germline V gives CDR1 SGHRS, CDR2 YFSETQ. The CDR3 has 15 amino acids. V shed 4 bases and J 1 base; nucleotides not matched to a gene: 4. The DNA of the CDR3 is TGCGCCAGCAGCATTTCAGGGGGGAACACCGGGGAGCTGTTTTTT. Protein: CASSISGGNTGELFF.

The rearrangement joins TRBV7-3 to TRBJ2-3; 8 nucleotides align to TRBD1. The CDR3 has 14 residues. The germline V gene has CDR1 SGHTA and CDR2 FQGTGA. V trimming: 6 bases; J trimming: 7 bases; junction bases outside the gene matches: 9. CDR3 DNA: TGTGCCAGCAGTTCCGGGACAGGTTCCTATACGCAGTATTTT. Translation gives CASSSGTGSYTQYF. Drawing the rest from reference TRBV7-3 and TRBJ2-3, the complete variable domain is GAGVSQTPSNKVTEKGKYVELRCDPISGHTALYWYRQSLGQGPEFLIYFQGTGAADDSGLPNDRFFAVRPEGSVSTLKIQRTERGDSAVYLCASSSGTGSYTQYFGPGTRLTVL.

The V and J genes are TRBV6-1 and TRBJ2-3, with a possible D match to TRBD1 (5 bases). Trimming stripped 1 base from V and 9 bases from J, with 8 bases between. This CDR3 spans 12 amino acids. Germline V gives CDR1 MNHNS, CDR2 SASEGT. The CDR3 region has the DNA TGTGCCAGCAGTGAAGACAGGTTGACGCAGTATTTT. It translates to CASSEDRLTQYF.

The chain links TRBV3-1 (or the pseudogene TRBV3-2) to TRBJ2-1; 8 bases agree with TRBD1. The V segment lost 1 base and the J segment 6 bases; nucleotides outside the gene matches: 8. The CDR3 consists of 16 residues. Germline-derived CDR1 and CDR2 are LGHDT and YNNKEL (reference sequence). The CDR3 DNA reads as TGTGCCAGCAGCCAAGTTCCGGGACAGGAGGTCAATGAGCAGTTCTTC. Its translation: CASSQVPGQEVNEQFF.

The V call is TRBV15, the J call TRBJ1-3; D might be TRBD1 (5 bases). The CDR3 is 13 amino acids. The germline gives CDR1 LNHNV, CDR2 YYDKDF (reference sequence). Trimming took 5 bases from V and 3 from J, leaving 8 bases between them. The CDR3 sequence: CATSPGIGNTIYF. CDR3 DNA sequence: TGTGCCACCAGCCCAGGGATTGGAAACACCATATATTTT.

J is TRBJ1-5 and V is TRBV4-1; the D gene is possibly TRBD1 (6 bases). CDR1 MGHRA and CDR2 YSYEKL come from the germline V gene. The CDR3 extends over 17 amino acids. V lost 1 base and J 4 bases, leaving 17 bases between the germline ends. The CDR3 DNA is TGCGCCAGCAGCCAAGGACCCGCCGGGACACAGAATCAGCCCCAGCATTTT. Encoded protein: CASSQGPAGTQNQPQHF.

This chain connects TRBV18 to TRBJ1-1; 9 positions agree with TRBD1. There are 13 residues in the CDR3. The J segment lost 7 bases and the V segment lost 4 bases, leaving 4 bases of the junction unmatched. Germline V gene lookup returns CDR1 KGHSH and CDR2 LQKENI. The CDR3 DNA sequence: TGTGCCAGCTCACAAAGACAGGGGGGTGAAGCTTTCTTT. It codes for CASSQRQGGEAFF.

The chain uses TRBV7-6 and TRBJ1-5; the D gene is possibly TRBD1 (6 bases). Germline CDR1 and CDR2: SGHVS and FNYEAQ. CDR3 length equals 13 residues. V lost 3 bases, J lost 5 bases, and 8 bases lay in between. The CDR3 nucleotides read TGTGCCAGCAGCTTTGCAGGGGATCAGCCCCAGCATTTT. Translation gives CASSFAGDQPQHF.

The chain couples TRBV4-1 to TRBJ2-3; maybe TRBD2 (6 bases). Germline assignment: CDR1 MGHRA and CDR2 YSYEKL. Between the trimmed V and J ends, which lost 0 bases and 4 bases, there was a span of 14 bases. The CDR3 extends over 16 amino acids. In DNA, the CDR3 is TGCGCCAGCAGCCAAGAACGCACGGGAGCCTCAGATACGCAGTATTTT. It yields the protein CASSQERTGASDTQYF.

The V call is TRBV27, the J call TRBJ1-6, with 7 bases aligning to TRBD1. With 6 bases clipped from V and 9 bases from J, the junction kept 2 bases outside the gene matches. This CDR3 contains 12 residues. Germline V gives CDR1 MNHEY, CDR2 SMNVEV (reference sequence). DNA of the CDR3: TGTGCCAGCAGGCAGGGGGGTTCACCCCTCCACTTT. Its protein is CASRQGGSPLHF.

This clone showed up just once. The chain carries TRBV5-1 and TRBJ2-1; 15 positions agree with TRBD2. The CDR3 runs 16 residues. The J segment lost 4 bases and the V segment lost 6 bases, leaving 5 bases of the junction unmatched. Germline values: CDR1 SGHRS, CDR2 YFSETQ. CDR3 coding DNA: TGCGCCAGCATGGGACTAGCGGGGGGACTATACAATGAGCAGTTCTTC. Amino acid sequence: CASMGLAGGLYNEQFF.

The V gene is TRBV5-1, the J gene TRBJ2-1; 9 nucleotides agree with TRBD1. Trimming removed 2 bases from V and 9 bases from J; junction bases left unmatched: 6. Germline loops: CDR1 SGHRS, CDR2 YFSETQ. The CDR3 is made up of 14 amino acids. The CDR3: CASSLPGQGVEQFF. CDR3 DNA: TGCGCCAGCAGCTTACCGGGACAGGGCGTTGAGCAGTTCTTC.

This rearrangement joins TRBV10-3 to TRBJ2-7, with D possibly TRBD2 on 5 matching bases. Per the germline V gene, CDR1 is ENHRY and CDR2 is SYGVKD. V dropped 3 bases and J dropped 7 bases, with 13 bases sitting between them. The CDR3 length is 13 residues. The CDR3 DNA is TGTGCCATCAGTGACGGGCTAGCAGTGGAGCAGTACTTC. Its protein is CAISDGLAVEQYF.

The chain has TRBV13 and TRBJ2-2; 12 positions agree with TRBD1. Per the germline V gene, CDR1 is PRHDT and CDR2 is FYEKMQ (reference sequence). The CDR3 totals 20 residues. The V and J ends lost 5 bases and 0 bases, in that order; junction bases with no gene match: 13. The CDR3 DNA follows: TGTGCCAGCAGCCACCAAGGATGGGACAGGGGGCCGTCGAACACCGGGGAGCTGTTTTTT. Translated, it gives CASSHQGWDRGPSNTGELFF.

This rearrangement joins TRBV30 to TRBJ1-1; tentatively, D is TRBD1 (5 bases). There are 13 residues in the CDR3. The ends were cut back, 0 bases at V and 6 bases at J, with 11 bases in the middle. Looked up from germline, CDR1 is GTSNPN and CDR2 is SVGIG (reference sequence). The CDR3 region is CAWSVDSGAEAFF. In DNA form, the CDR3 reads TGTGCCTGGAGTGTAGACAGTGGAGCTGAAGCTTTCTTT.

The chain is built from TRBV28 and TRBJ2-7; 16 nucleotides align to TRBD2. J gave up 4 bases and V 6 bases, and 6 bases lay outside the gene matches. CDR1 and CDR2 (germline): MDHEN, SYDVKM. This CDR3 is built from 16 residues. CDR3 in DNA: TGTGCCAGCAGCGCGGGACTAGCGGGGGGGTTTTACGAGCAGTACTTC. Translation gives CASSAGLAGGFYEQYF.

This clone is a singleton in its sample. This chain connects TRBV21-1 to TRBJ1-6; no DNA check was done on the table's D call, TRBD1. TRBV21-1 is recorded as a pseudogene. This CDR3 comprises 15 residues. The CDR3 sequence is CASSIRDRVLSPLHF. CDR3 nucleotides: TGTGCCAGCAGCATAAGGGACAGGGTCCTCTCACCCCTCCACTTT.

Only one count was recorded for this clone. This chain connects TRBV29-1 to TRBJ1-2; 12 bases are a match to TRBD1. J gave up 8 bases and V 7 bases, and 11 bases lay outside the gene matches. CDR1 and CDR2 (germline): SQVTM, ANQGSEA. This CDR3 comprises 14 residues. CDR3 region: CSGGQGAPPGGYTF. Written as DNA, the CDR3 is TGCAGCGGGGGACAGGGGGCCCCACCGGGAGGCTACACCTTC.

The chain recombines TRBV6-6 with TRBJ2-5; 8 nucleotides align to TRBD1. The germline V gene has CDR1 MNHNY and CDR2 SVGAGI (reference sequence). The CDR3 length is 15 residues. V lost 5 bases and J lost 4; bases outside the gene matches: 9. DNA for the CDR3: TGTGCCAGCAGTAGCGGACAGGGAGGTCTAGAGACCCAGTACTTC. It codes for CASSSGQGGLETQYF.

This clone has just a few counts. This chain joins TRBV5-4 and TRBJ1-3, with a weak D call TRBD1 (6 bases). Germline V gene data show CDR1 as SGHNT and CDR2 as YYREEE (reference sequence). The CDR3 extends over 16 amino acids. V lost 4 bases and J 4 bases, leaving 18 bases between the germline ends. The CDR3 DNA reads TGTGCCAGCAGCCCCAGGAACCAGGGGCCAGGAAACACCATATATTTT. Translated, it gives CASSPRNQGPGNTIYF.